This T cell receptor (beta chain) was found in a study of cytomegalovirus exposure and HLA in healthy donors. Whole-study context: Unique TCR beta sequences numbering 120 million or so came from 150 million to 200 million T cells in an earlier analysis.

Study-level results: Analyzed later, association rates of TCRs varied across HLA loci, with DRB1 most and HLA-C fewest.

The CDR3 runs to 15 residues. V shed 0 bases and J shed 5 bases, with 14 bases lying between them. CDR1 is GTSNPN and CDR2 is SVGIG in the germline V gene (reference sequence). In nominal health when sampled, donors likely had unrecorded immune exposures nonetheless. Points on this clone: The target antigen is unknown.

Vbeta (60) and Jbeta (13) primers were used in the PCR. Clones were sequenced by immunoSEQ multiplex PCR, and TCRdb holds only the in-frame ones, with some missing. Of 150,000 to 200,000 clones listed, 65% to 80% are singletons. This TCR came from a woman in her forties in good health and CMV-seronegative. The genes are TRBV30 and TRBJ2-1; D not resolved. Sample: PBMCs. CDR3 bases: TGTGCCTGGAGTGTTTCGGTAGCACCTAACAATGAGCAGTTCTTC. Protein product: CAWSVSVAPNNEQFF.